These 4 T cell receptor beta chains share one sample of origin, sequenced in a study of T cells in Graves' hyperthyroidism and ophthalmopathy. RNA transcripts gave rise to amplified TCR beta CDR3 regions. HTBI primers were employed in a first-round RT-PCR of the TCR CDR3. Via MiXCR, TCRdb re-called the multiplex PCR reads, giving one row per CDR3 protein. The sample has some 92,000 distinct CDR3 sequences, around 40% seen once. The source material was peripheral blood or thyroid tissue (not recorded which). Receptors originate from a woman aged 25-40 years with Graves' hyperthyroidism.

This clonotype was detected a few times. This chain uses TRBV4-2 with TRBJ2-3; D remains unclear. Germline CDR1 and CDR2: LGHNA and YNFKEQ. V was trimmed by 6 bases and J by 8 bases, leaving 12 bases between them. The CDR3 covers 12 residues. CDR3: CASSSFWGTQYF. CDR3 DNA: TGTGCCAGCAGTTCATTCTGGGGTACGCAGTATTTT.

This clonotype was recorded many times. V usage is TRBV15 and J usage is TRBJ1-5, with D unresolved. The CDR3 sequence is 14 residues long. Germline-derived CDR1 and CDR2 are LNHNV and YYDKDF (reference sequence). The germline V and J ends were trimmed by 2 bases and 4 bases, with 9 bases remaining between them. DNA for the CDR3: TGTGCCACCAGCAGATTTAGGGCAAATCAGCCCCAGCATTTT. Protein sequence: CATSRFRANQPQHF.

About this clonotype: This could be a read error, since a much larger clone is one nucleotide away. CDR3 amino acids: CASSQDYFQGGVGYYTEAFF. The CDR3 coding sequence is TGTGCCAGCAGCCAAGATTATTTCCAAGGGGGTGTAGGTTACTACACTGAAGCTTTCTTT. The chain joins TRBV14 to TRBJ1-1; TRBD1 is a possible D gene (6 bases). Germline assignment: CDR1 SGHDN and CDR2 FVKESK. The V gene lost 0 bases and the J gene lost 3 bases, with 26 bases spanning the gap. The CDR3 is made up of 20 amino acids.

This clonotype was seen at least ten times. The genes are TRBV19 and TRBJ2-2; 8 positions agree with TRBD2. After removal of 8 bases from V and 4 bases from J, the junction contained 6 bases not matched to a gene. The CDR3 extends over 14 amino acids. Germline V gives CDR1 LNHDA, CDR2 SQIVND (reference sequence). The CDR3 region is CASVAGGSTGELFF. CDR3 nucleotide sequence: TGTGCCAGTGTGGCGGGAGGCTCCACCGGGGAGCTGTTTTTT.